Each of the 21 T cell receptor beta chains below was sequenced from the same sample in a study of blood T cell repertoires in COVID-19. TCRdb keeps only in-frame clones here, not all; method: immunoSEQ multiplex PCR. The profile covers fewer than 250,000 clones, with more than 70% appearing a single time and 2.5% to 3% taken by the ten largest. What was sequenced was peripheral blood. These receptors were taken from a man between 50 and 59 years old with active or convalescent COVID-19.

J is TRBJ2-7 and V is TRBV5-1, with D unresolved. CDR3 size: 13 residues. Trimming took 0 bases from V and 7 from J, leaving 11 bases between them. Looked up from germline, CDR1 is SGHRS and CDR2 is YFSETQ. The CDR3 sequence: CASSLVGSSEQYF. CDR3 bases: TGCGCCAGCAGCTTGGTGGGCAGTTCGGAGCAGTACTTC.

The genes are TRBV7-2 and TRBJ1-5; TRBD1 agrees at 8 bases. The germline V gene has CDR1 SGHTA and CDR2 FQGNSA. J lost 7 bases, V lost 3 bases, and 5 bases had no gene match. This CDR3 is built from 14 residues. CDR3 sequence reads: CASSLRAGGQPQHF. Here the CDR3 DNA reads TGTGCCAGCAGCTTGAGGGCAGGGGGCCAGCCCCAGCATTTT. Using reference TRBV7-2 and TRBJ1-5 for the parts outside the CDR3, the full variable domain is GAGVSQSPSNKVTEKGKDVELRCDPISGHTALYWYRQSLGQGLEFLIYFQGNSAPDKSGLPSDRFSAERTGGSVSTLTIQRTQQEDSAVYLCASSLRAGGQPQHFGDGTRLSIL.

This clone was picked up a small number of times. The chain couples TRBV24-1 to TRBJ1-2; unclear D gene. The germline V gene encodes CDR1 KGHDR and CDR2 SFDVKD. Trimming cost V 2 bases and J 6 bases, with 21 bases left between them. This CDR3 comprises 17 residues. The CDR3 nucleotides read TGTGCCACCAGTGATTCTTGGGGTCGGGGTTTCTCGGATGGCTACACCTTC. It encodes CATSDSWGRGFSDGYTF.

This chain joins TRBV6-5 and TRBJ1-6; TRBD1 might be the D (6 bases). In germline, CDR1 is MNHEY, CDR2 SVGAGI. Trimming cost V 6 bases and J 9 bases, with 15 bases left between them. The CDR3 spans 14 residues. The DNA of the CDR3 is TGTGCCAGCAGCACCCAGGGGCGGCTTTCACCCCTCCACTTT. Its translation: CASSTQGRLSPLHF.

The rearrangement joins TRBV27 to TRBJ1-5; 12 nucleotides line up with TRBD1. CDR1 and CDR2 from the germline V gene are MNHEY and SMNVEV (reference sequence). This CDR3 comprises 17 residues. Germline trimming cut 1 base from V and 7 bases from J; bases unmatched to any gene: 8. As DNA, the CDR3 is TGTGCCAGCAGTTTATGGGGACAGGGGGCACCCTTCCAGCCCCAGCATTTT. Its translation is CASSLWGQGAPFQPQHF.

Only one count was recorded for this clone. The V call is TRBV2, the J call TRBJ2-3; D possibly corresponds to TRBD2 (6 bases). The V and J ends lost 6 bases and 3 bases respectively, with 22 bases between them. The V gene's germline CDR1 is SNHLY and CDR2 FYNNEI. The CDR3 is made up of 17 amino acids. In DNA, the CDR3 is TGTGCCAGCAGGGAGATCCTGACTAGGACGGGGACAGATACGCAGTATTTT. Its protein is CASREILTRTGTDTQYF. Full variable domain (missing parts from reference TRBV2 and TRBJ2-3): EPEVTQTPSHQVTQMGQEVILRCVPISNHLYFYWYRQILGQKVEFLVSFYNNEISEKSEIFDDQFSVERPDGSNFTLKIRSTKLEDSAMYFCASREILTRTGTDTQYFGPGTRLTVL.

This clone was recorded a few times. This chain uses TRBV18 with TRBJ2-7, with 9 nucleotides matching TRBD2. CDR1 and CDR2 from the germline V gene are KGHSH and LQKENI. The CDR3 is 13 residues long. J was trimmed by 7 bases and V by 6 bases; bases with no gene match: 7. CDR3 sequence: CASSAGGAEEQYF. CDR3 DNA sequence: TGTGCCAGCTCCGCGGGGGGGGCAGAGGAGCAGTACTTC.

The chain couples TRBV7-2 to TRBJ1-2; D unclear. Germline V CDR1 and CDR2: SGHTA, FQGNSA. The CDR3 has 14 residues. V was clipped by 2 bases and J by 2 bases, with 9 bases between them. The CDR3 sequence: CASSLSRMNYGYTF. Written as DNA, the CDR3 is TGTGCCAGCAGCTTATCTAGGATGAACTATGGCTACACCTTC. The whole variable domain, remainder taken from reference TRBV7-2 and TRBJ1-2, is GAGVSQSPSNKVTEKGKDVELRCDPISGHTALYWYRQSLGQGLEFLIYFQGNSAPDKSGLPSDRFSAERTGGSVSTLTIQRTQQEDSAVYLCASSLSRMNYGYTFGSGTRLTVV.

The chain carries TRBV19 and TRBJ2-3; no clear D gene. CDR1 is LNHDA and CDR2 is SQIVND in the germline V gene (reference sequence). The V and J ends lost 7 bases and 2 bases respectively, with 13 bases between them. The CDR3 covers 14 residues. CDR3 in amino acids: CASKEHTVTDTQYF. The DNA for the CDR3 is TGTGCCAGTAAGGAGCACACCGTCACAGATACGCAGTATTTT.

The gene calls are TRBV9 and TRBJ1-2; 7 nucleotides line up with TRBD1. Trimming cost V 4 bases and J 8 bases; bases outside gene matches: 14. The germline CDR1 and CDR2 sequences are SGDLS and YYNGEE. This CDR3 region has 15 residues. The CDR3 spells CASSTAIGQVDGYTF. In DNA form, the CDR3 reads TGTGCCAGCAGCACTGCGATTGGACAGGTCGACGGCTACACCTTC. The full variable domain, completed using reference TRBV9 and TRBJ1-2, is DSGVTQTPKHLITATGQRVTLRCSPRSGDLSVYWYQQSLDQGLQFLIQYYNGEERAKGNILERFSAQQFPDLHSELNLSSLELGDSALYFCASSTAIGQVDGYTFGSGTRLTVV.

Only a few counts were recorded for this clone. V and J are TRBV9 and TRBJ1-6; D remains unclear. V lost 1 base, J lost 5 bases, and 7 bases lay in between. Germline-derived CDR1 and CDR2 are SGDLS and YYNGEE. The CDR3 loop spans 14 amino acids. The CDR3 coding sequence is TGTGCCAGCAGCGTAAAGCGAGATAATTCACCCCTCCACTTT. Protein: CASSVKRDNSPLHF.

The chain links TRBV7-3 to TRBJ2-2; no firm D call. This CDR3 is 15 amino acids long. Looked up from germline, CDR1 is SGHTA and CDR2 is FQGTGA. V lost 3 bases and J lost 1, with 9 bases in between. The CDR3 is CASSFSGGNTGELFF. DNA of the CDR3: TGTGCCAGCAGCTTTTCCGGCGGGAACACCGGGGAGCTGTTTTTT.

The chain is built from TRBV7-3 and TRBJ2-2, with TRBD2 matching 9 bases. Per germline, CDR1 SGHTA and CDR2 FQGTGA. This CDR3 has 21 residues. Germline trimming cut 3 bases from V and 4 bases from J; bases unmatched to any gene: 21. Here the CDR3 DNA reads TGTGCCAGCAGCTTGATCGGCGGGAGGGCCGGAGCAGAATATTCCACCGGGGAGCTGTTTTTT. Protein product: CASSLIGGRAGAEYSTGELFF.

This rearrangement joins TRBV3-1 (or the pseudogene TRBV3-2) to TRBJ1-2; 10 nucleotides agree with TRBD1. Germline CDR1 is LGHDT and CDR2 is YNNKEL (reference sequence). The CDR3 consists of 16 residues. Losses at the gene ends were 1 base for V and 3 bases for J; bases not matched to a gene: 5. CDR3 DNA sequence: TGTGCCAGCAGCCAAGGAGGGACAGGGGTTCACTATGGCTACACCTTC. Its translation: CASSQGGTGVHYGYTF.

The chain combines TRBV6-1 with TRBJ2-1, with 13 bases matching TRBD2. V shed 2 bases and J 8 bases; nucleotides not matched to a gene: 9. The germline CDR1 and CDR2 sequences are MNHNS and SASEGT. CDR3 length equals 17 residues. In DNA, the CDR3 is TGTGCCAGCAGTGAAACTAGCGGGAGGGCCGCGATGGATGAGCAGTTCTTC. Translation: CASSETSGRAAMDEQFF.

The chain employs TRBV21-1 and TRBJ2-1; the tabulated D call, TRBD1, remains unverified against the DNA. TRBV21-1 is a pseudogene segment. The CDR3 contains 21 residues. This chain's CDR3 is CASSKEGGGQVPNSPNNEQFF. The DNA of the CDR3 is TGTGCCAGCAGCAAAGAAGGAGGAGGACAGGTACCCAATTCCCCGAACAATGAGCAGTTCTTC.

The J gene is TRBJ2-3, the V gene TRBV9; 7 positions match TRBD2. After removal of 3 bases from V and 1 base from J, the junction contained 5 bases not matched to a gene. The V gene's germline CDR1 is SGDLS and CDR2 YYNGEE. The CDR3 length is 15 residues. The CDR3 DNA follows: TGTGCCAGCAGCGCGAGCGGGACCGGCACAGATACGCAGTATTTT. Encoded protein: CASSASGTGTDTQYF.

This clone was seen just once. The chain has TRBV6-2 or TRBV6-3 and TRBJ2-3; 9 bases are a match to TRBD1. V lost 5 bases to trimming and J lost 2 bases; unmatched junction nucleotides: 11. This CDR3 has 17 amino acids. Germline V gene sequence: CDR1 MNHEY, CDR2 SVGEGT. The CDR3 region is CASSILDGQGPTDTQYF. In nucleotides, the CDR3 is TGTGCCAGCAGTATACTTGATGGACAGGGGCCCACAGATACGCAGTATTTT.

Only one count was recorded for this clone. The CDR3 loop reads CACARDGRYEQYF. The CDR3 nucleotides are TGTGCCTGCGCCCGGGACGGGAGGTACGAGCAGTACTTC. This sequence joins TRBV19 and TRBJ2-7; 7 nucleotides align to TRBD2. The CDR3 has 13 residues. Germline CDR1 is LNHDA and CDR2 is SQIVND (reference sequence). Losses at the gene ends were 11 bases for V and 4 bases for J; bases not matched to a gene: 11.

CDR3 sequence (DNA): TGCAGCGTTGTCGGACTTACGGGTGGCTCCTACAATGAGCAGTTCTTC. It encodes CSVVGLTGGSYNEQFF. The rearrangement links TRBV29-1 to TRBJ2-1; TRBD2 might be the D (5 bases). Germline V gene data show CDR1 as SQVTM and CDR2 as ANQGSEA. Trimming took off 4 bases at V and 0 bases at J, with 16 bases between the two ends. There are 16 residues in the CDR3.

This chain uses TRBV7-9 with TRBJ2-3; 10 bases are shared with TRBD1. The CDR3 spans 15 residues. Germline-derived CDR1 and CDR2 are SEHNR and FQNEAQ (reference sequence). V dropped 5 bases and J dropped 3; count of bases not matched to a gene: 5. The DNA for the CDR3 is TGTGCCAGCAGCCGACAGGGGGCGGGGACAGATACGCAGTATTTT. Its protein is CASSRQGAGTDTQYF.